The subject of this entry is one TCR beta chain. This entry is derived from a study of blood T cell repertoires in COVID-19. CDR3 length: 14 amino acids. V was trimmed by 3 bases and J by 3 bases, leaving 11 bases between them. Per germline, CDR1 WSHSY and CDR2 SAAADI. Assay used: immunoSEQ multiplex PCR; TCRdb lists only in-frame clones, some missing. The repertoire includes about 190,000 clones, roughly 80% of them detected once, and 9.5% to 15% sits in the top ten. What was sequenced was peripheral blood. The J gene is TRBJ2-5, the V gene TRBV10-2; possibly TRBD1 for D (6 bases). The sequence was obtained from a woman aged 45-65 years with acute or convalescent COVID-19. The CDR3 loop is CASSDTGMKETQYF. CDR3 DNA: TGCGCCAGCAGTGATACAGGGATGAAAGAGACCCAGTACTTC.